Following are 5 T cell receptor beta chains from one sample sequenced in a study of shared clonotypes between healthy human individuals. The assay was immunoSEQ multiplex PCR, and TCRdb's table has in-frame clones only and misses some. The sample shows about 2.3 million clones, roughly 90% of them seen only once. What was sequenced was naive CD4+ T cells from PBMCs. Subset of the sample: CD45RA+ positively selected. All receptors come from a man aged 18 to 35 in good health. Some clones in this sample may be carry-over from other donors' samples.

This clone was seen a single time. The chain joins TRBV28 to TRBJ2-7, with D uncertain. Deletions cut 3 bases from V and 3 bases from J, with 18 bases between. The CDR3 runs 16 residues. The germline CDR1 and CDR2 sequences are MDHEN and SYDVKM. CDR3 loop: CASSLTRTVLVYEQYF. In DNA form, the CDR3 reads TGTGCCAGCAGTTTGACCCGTACGGTGCTCGTCTACGAGCAGTACTTC. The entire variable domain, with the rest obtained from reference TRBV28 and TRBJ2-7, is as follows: DVKVTQSSRYLVKRTGEKVFLECVQDMDHENMFWYRQDPGLGLRLIYFSYDVKMKEKGDIPEGYSVSREKKERFSLILESASTNQTSMYLCASSLTRTVLVYEQYFGPGTRLTVT.

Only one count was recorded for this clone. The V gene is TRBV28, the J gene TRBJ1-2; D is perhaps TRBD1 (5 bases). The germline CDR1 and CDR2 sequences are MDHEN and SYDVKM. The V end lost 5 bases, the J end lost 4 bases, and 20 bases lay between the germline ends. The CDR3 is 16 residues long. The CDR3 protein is CASSPPLVDKTYGYTF. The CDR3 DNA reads TGTGCCAGCAGTCCCCCGTTAGTGGACAAGACCTATGGCTACACCTTC.

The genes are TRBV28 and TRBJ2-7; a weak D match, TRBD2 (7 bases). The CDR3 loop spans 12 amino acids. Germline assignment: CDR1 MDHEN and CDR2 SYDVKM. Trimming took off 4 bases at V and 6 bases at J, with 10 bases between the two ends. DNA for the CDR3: TGTGCCAGCAGTTGGGGGGGCTCCGAGCAGTACTTC. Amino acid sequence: CASSWGGSEQYF.

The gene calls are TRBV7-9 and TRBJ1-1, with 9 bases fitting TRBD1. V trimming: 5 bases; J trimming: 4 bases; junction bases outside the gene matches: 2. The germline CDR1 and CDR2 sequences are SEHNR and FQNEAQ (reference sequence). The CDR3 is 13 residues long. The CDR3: CASSMTGGTEAFF. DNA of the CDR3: TGTGCCAGCAGCATGACAGGGGGCACTGAAGCTTTCTTT.

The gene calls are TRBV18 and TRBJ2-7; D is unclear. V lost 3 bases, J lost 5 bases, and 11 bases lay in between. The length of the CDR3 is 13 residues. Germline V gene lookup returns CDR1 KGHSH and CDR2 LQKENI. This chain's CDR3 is CASSPRVWDEQYF. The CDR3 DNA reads TGTGCCAGCTCACCTCGAGTATGGGACGAGCAGTACTTC.